Below, 24 T cell receptor beta chains from the same sample are listed, as sequenced in a study of cytomegalovirus exposure and HLA in healthy donors. With 60 Vbeta and 13 Jbeta primers, the PCR was carried out. Sequenced by immunoSEQ multiplex PCR; TCRdb stores in-frame clones only, minus some. The sample contains about 180,000 clones, roughly 82% of which appear only once. The sample taken for sequencing was PBMCs. The receptor set was obtained from a man aged 35-49 years in good health and CMV-seronegative.

V usage is TRBV6-5 and J usage is TRBJ1-5; D gene unclear. V dropped 4 bases and J dropped 3 bases, with 7 bases sitting between them. CDR3 length: 13 residues. From germline, CDR1 is MNHEY and CDR2 SVGAGI. CDR3 nucleotide sequence: TGTGCCAGCAGTTGGAGAATCAATCAGCCCCAGCATTTT. Translated, it gives CASSWRINQPQHF.

V gene TRBV5-1 combines with J gene TRBJ2-4, with 7 positions matching TRBD1. The CDR3 consists of 15 residues. The germline CDR1 and CDR2 sequences are SGHRS and YFSETQ. Trimming cost V 0 bases and J 7 bases; bases outside gene matches: 7. The CDR3 DNA is TGCGCCAGCAGCTTGGGTCCCAGGGGGATGAACATTCAGTACTTC. It specifies CASSLGPRGMNIQYF. The complete variable domain, with remaining parts taken from reference TRBV5-1 and TRBJ2-4, reads KAGVTQTPRYLIKTRGQQVTLSCSPISGHRSVSWYQQTPGQGLQFLFEYFSETQRNKGNFPGRFSGRQFSNSRSEMNVSTLELGDSALYLCASSLGPRGMNIQYFGAGTRLSVL.

This clone was detected a few times. The chain combines TRBV5-4 with TRBJ2-3, with 10 bases lining up with TRBD2. V was pared by 4 bases and J by 4 bases, with 9 bases of the junction left unmatched. The CDR3 contains 16 residues. CDR1 and CDR2 (germline): SGHNT, YYREEE (reference sequence). The CDR3, as DNA: TGTGCCAGCAGCCGCCGAAGCGGGGGGGCTGCAGATACGCAGTATTTT. Protein sequence: CASSRRSGGAADTQYF.

This clone showed up just once. This rearrangement joins TRBV14 to TRBJ2-5; weak D call: TRBD1 (5 bases). The J call is in doubt because the DNA end fits TRBJ2-7 better. The CDR3 is 14 amino acids. Looked up from germline, CDR1 is SGHDN and CDR2 is FVKESK. The CDR3 loop is CASSRAGMGYEQYF. CDR3 sequence (DNA): TGTGCCAGCAGCCGAGCAGGGATGGGCTACGAGCAGTACTTC.

J is TRBJ1-5 and V is TRBV28, with TRBD1 matching over 7 bases. Trimming at V came to 4 bases and at J to 8 bases, leaving 11 bases not matched to a gene. Looked up from germline, CDR1 is MDHEN and CDR2 is SYDVKM. This CDR3 has 15 residues. The CDR3 spells CASSSLTGRNEPQHF. CDR3 DNA sequence: TGTGCCAGCAGTTCATTGACAGGGAGGAATGAGCCCCAGCATTTT.

This chain joins TRBV6-5 and TRBJ1-3; D gene unclear. This CDR3 region has 15 residues. Trimming left V 6 bases short and J 0 bases short, with 12 bases between. Germline CDR1 reads MNHEY; CDR2 reads SVGAGI. The CDR3 nucleotides read TGTGCCAGCAGACCCCCGGCGGTCTCTGGAAACACCATATATTTT. It translates to CASRPPAVSGNTIYF.

This clone came up once. The chain employs TRBV2 and TRBJ1-2; 7 bases match TRBD1. V was pared by 3 bases and J by 1 base, with 5 bases of the junction left unmatched. The germline CDR1 and CDR2 sequences are SNHLY and FYNNEI. CDR3 size: 15 residues. The DNA of the CDR3 is TGTGCCAGCAGTGACTCGACAGGGCTTAACTATGGCTACACCTTC. Amino acids: CASSDSTGLNYGYTF.

The rearrangement joins TRBV28 to TRBJ1-2, with TRBD1 matching 11 bases. Germline values: CDR1 MDHEN, CDR2 SYDVKM. The length of the CDR3 is 16 residues. Losses at the gene ends were 1 base for V and 4 bases for J; bases not matched to a gene: 5. CDR3 coding DNA: TGTGCCAGCAGTTTATTGGGACAGGGGGGGGTCTATGGCTACACCTTC. Its translation: CASSLLGQGGVYGYTF.

V and J are TRBV2 and TRBJ2-1; 7 positions agree with TRBD2. The ends lost 4 bases at V and 2 bases at J; junction bases unmatched: 8. CDR1 SNHLY and CDR2 FYNNEI come from the germline V gene. This CDR3 is built from 16 residues. CDR3 nucleotide sequence: TGTGCCAGCAGTGGCGGTGCGGGAGTGGCCTACAATGAGCAGTTCTTC. Residues: CASSGGAGVAYNEQFF.

The chain employs TRBV5-6 and TRBJ2-7, with 11 bases matching TRBD2. With V trimmed by 0 bases and J by 3 bases, 5 bases remained unmatched. Germline-derived CDR1 and CDR2 are SGHDT and YYEEEE. The CDR3 is made up of 16 amino acids. CDR3 nucleotides: TGTGCCAGCAGCTTGGAAGGGACTAGCGGAATCTACGAGCAGTACTTC. Protein product: CASSLEGTSGIYEQYF.

The chain joins TRBV19 to TRBJ1-4; D is perhaps TRBD1 (5 bases). Between the trimmed V and J ends, which lost 3 bases and 4 bases, there was a span of 9 bases. Per germline, CDR1 LNHDA and CDR2 SQIVND (reference sequence). The CDR3 consists of 14 residues. The DNA for the CDR3 is TGTGCCAGTAGTATTCAGGGCCTTAATGAAAAACTGTTTTTT. As protein: CASSIQGLNEKLFF.

This clone was detected a few times. This chain uses TRBV7-9 with TRBJ2-3; TRBD2 matches 7 bases. V lost 6 bases to trimming and J lost 4 bases; unmatched junction nucleotides: 10. Per germline, CDR1 SEHNR and CDR2 FQNEAQ (reference sequence). The CDR3 contains 15 residues. The chain's CDR3 is CASRNLAETSDTQYF. Written as DNA, the CDR3 is TGTGCCAGCAGAAATCTAGCGGAGACATCAGATACGCAGTATTTT.

J is TRBJ1-4 and V is TRBV28; D call uncertain. Germline V gene data show CDR1 as MDHEN and CDR2 as SYDVKM. CDR3 length: 14 amino acids. The V end lost 3 bases, the J end lost 5 bases, and 10 bases lay between the germline ends. The CDR3 loop is CASSFGVQNEKLFF. CDR3 DNA sequence: TGTGCCAGCAGTTTCGGGGTGCAGAATGAAAAACTGTTTTTT.

The V gene is TRBV18, the J gene TRBJ1-2; the D is unclear. V gave up 6 bases and J gave up 4 bases, with 12 bases separating them. The CDR3 is made up of 13 amino acids. Germline loops: CDR1 KGHSH, CDR2 LQKENI. The CDR3 here is CASSPDSTYGYTF. The CDR3 region has the DNA TGTGCCAGCTCGCCCGATTCTACCTATGGCTACACCTTC.

This clone was detected once. The chain combines TRBV6-5 with TRBJ2-5, with TRBD2 identical over 9 bases. V lost 2 bases to trimming and J lost 5 bases; unmatched junction nucleotides: 6. CDR1 MNHEY and CDR2 SVGAGI come from the germline V gene. CDR3 length: 15 residues. CDR3 region: CASSYEGLAGETQYF. CDR3 bases: TGTGCCAGCAGTTACGAGGGACTAGCTGGGGAGACCCAGTACTTC.

This clone occurred once. The rearrangement links TRBV5-1 to TRBJ2-1, with 8 bases matching TRBD2. The V gene end was trimmed by 4 bases and the J gene end by 5 bases; junction bases not matched to a gene: 11. This CDR3 contains 16 residues. Germline CDR1 SGHRS, CDR2 YFSETQ. This chain's CDR3 is CASSVSPGTRNNEQFF. The CDR3 DNA sequence: TGCGCCAGCAGCGTATCACCCGGGACTAGAAACAATGAGCAGTTCTTC.

The chain recombines TRBV4-2 with TRBJ2-2, with TRBD2 matching 11 bases. This CDR3 contains 17 residues. In germline, CDR1 is LGHNA, CDR2 YNFKEQ. V shed 0 bases, J shed 7 bases, and the junction held 7 bases outside the gene matches. CDR3 in amino acids: CASSQDDSGGAGGELFF. The CDR3 DNA is TGTGCCAGCAGCCAAGATGATAGCGGGGGGGCCGGCGGGGAGCTGTTTTTT.

This clone was observed a few times. The chain joins TRBV29-1 to TRBJ2-1; 10 bases match TRBD2. Germline assignment: CDR1 SQVTM and CDR2 ANQGSEA. The CDR3 consists of 14 residues. V lost 8 bases and J lost 5; bases outside the gene matches: 9. The CDR3 protein is CSPVSLAGNNEQFF. The CDR3 coding sequence is TGCAGCCCCGTTTCACTAGCGGGAAACAATGAGCAGTTCTTC.

This clone occurred once. This chain links TRBV27 with TRBJ1-4; tentatively, D is TRBD1 (5 bases). There are 16 residues in the CDR3. V dropped 4 bases and J dropped 8 bases, with 20 bases sitting between them. Germline values: CDR1 MNHEY, CDR2 SMNVEV (reference sequence). CDR3 loop: CASSSLPTASREKLFF. CDR3 sequence (DNA): TGTGCCAGCAGTTCCCTACCGACAGCTTCAAGAGAAAAACTGTTTTTT.

In this sample, this clone turned up once. V usage is TRBV6-5 and J usage is TRBJ1-4; 7 positions match TRBD1. J was trimmed by 7 bases and V by 2 bases; bases with no gene match: 7. Germline V lookup: CDR1 MNHEY, CDR2 SVGAGI. The CDR3 totals 15 residues. For the CDR3, the DNA is TGTGCCAGCAGTTACGGGGGACAGACTTCTGAAAAACTGTTTTTT. Translation gives CASSYGGQTSEKLFF.

J is TRBJ1-3 and V is TRBV7-6; 8 nucleotides align to TRBD1. CDR3 length equals 18 residues. Germline V gene lookup returns CDR1 SGHVS and CDR2 FNYEAQ. J gave up 8 bases and V 2 bases, and 17 bases lay outside the gene matches. Written as DNA, the CDR3 is TGTGCCAGCAGCTTAAGACCGGGACAGGAAAATATAATCGACACCATATATTTT. Translation: CASSLRPGQENIIDTIYF.

The rearrangement joins TRBV11-3 to TRBJ2-3, with TRBD2 matching over 14 bases. The junction had 10 bases not matched to a gene; V was cut back by 1 base and J by 10 bases. The CDR3 has 17 amino acids. Germline V gene sequence: CDR1 SGHNT, CDR2 YENEEA. The CDR3 protein is CASSLVGGLAGEAAQYF. CDR3 nucleotide sequence: TGTGCCAGCAGCTTAGTTGGGGGACTAGCGGGGGAAGCAGCGCAGTATTTT.

This sequence joins TRBV5-8 and TRBJ1-2; TRBD1 matches 8 bases. CDR1 and CDR2 (germline): SGHTS, YDEGEE. The ends lost 2 bases at V and 7 bases at J; junction bases unmatched: 7. The CDR3 spans 14 residues. The CDR3 reads CASSLTGGRRGYTF. The CDR3 region has the DNA TGTGCCAGCAGCTTAACAGGGGGTCGTCGTGGCTACACCTTC.

The chain has TRBV7-2 and TRBJ2-2; D possibly corresponds to TRBD1 (6 bases). Germline V lookup: CDR1 SGHTA, CDR2 FQGNSA. Trimming took 5 bases from V and 4 from J, leaving 11 bases between them. The CDR3 loop spans 14 amino acids. The CDR3 reads CASSAVGGTGELFF. DNA of the CDR3: TGTGCCAGCAGCGCAGTAGGGGGCACCGGGGAGCTGTTTTTT.